Listed here is a single TCR beta chain. What it binds is unknown. The sample originates from a study of shared clonotypes between healthy human individuals. Whole-study context: Ranging from 18 to 49 in age, donors were two women and a few men. Per donor, CD8 memory used one plate, CD8 naive used two, CD4 memory used three and CD4 naive used three. Overall study findings and caveats: Sharing across four donors was highest in naive CD4 (roughly 5%) and lowest in memory CD8 (roughly 0.4%). Generally, naive subsets came out with larger estimated richness than memory subsets.

Only in-frame clones appear in the TCRdb table, and some are missing; sequencing was by immunoSEQ multiplex PCR. Of over 1.5 million clones listed, 95% to 99% are singletons. Germline V gene lookup returns CDR1 SGHDN and CDR2 FVKESK. CDR3 length equals 13 residues. Trimming removed 4 bases from V and 7 bases from J; junction bases left unmatched: 6. This chain links TRBV14 with TRBJ1-1, with TRBD1 matching 7 bases. Sequencing used naive CD4+ T cells sorted from blood. The subset: CD45RA+ positively selected. The source is a young man in good health. CDR3 nucleotide sequence: TGTGCCAGCAGCCTTTACAGGGGCGGTGAAGCTTTCTTT. This sequence encodes CASSLYRGGEAFF.